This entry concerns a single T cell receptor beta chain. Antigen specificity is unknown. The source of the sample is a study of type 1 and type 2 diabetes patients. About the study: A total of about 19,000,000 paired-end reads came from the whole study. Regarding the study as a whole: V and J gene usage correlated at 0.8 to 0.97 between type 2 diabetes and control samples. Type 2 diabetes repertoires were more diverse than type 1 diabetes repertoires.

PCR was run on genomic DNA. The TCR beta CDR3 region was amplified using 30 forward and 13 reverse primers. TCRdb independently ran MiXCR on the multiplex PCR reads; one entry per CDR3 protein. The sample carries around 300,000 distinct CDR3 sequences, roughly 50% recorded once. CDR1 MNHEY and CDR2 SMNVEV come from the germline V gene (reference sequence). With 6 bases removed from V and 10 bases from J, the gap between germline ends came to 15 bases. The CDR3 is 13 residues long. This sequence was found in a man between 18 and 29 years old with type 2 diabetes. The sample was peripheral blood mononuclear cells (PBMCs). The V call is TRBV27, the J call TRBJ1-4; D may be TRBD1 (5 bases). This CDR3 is CASSWGRLGKLFF. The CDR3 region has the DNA TGTGCCAGCAGCTGGGGACGACTTGGAAAACTGTTTTTT.